Below, 28 T cell receptor beta chains from the same sample are listed, as sequenced in a study of T cell responses to AZD1222 COVID-19 vaccine. This table comes from immunoSEQ multiplex PCR, and its TCRdb copy is limited to in-frame clones, with some not included. The sample contains fewer than 75,000 clones, under 95% of which appear only once. The material was peripheral blood, obtained 28 days after the second dose of the MenACWY control vaccine. These receptors all come from an adult who received the MenACWY meningococcal vaccine as a control.

The rearrangement joins TRBV11-3 to TRBJ2-2; the match to TRBD1 covers 9 bases. The J segment lost 4 bases and the V segment lost 5 bases, leaving 5 bases of the junction unmatched. CDR1 and CDR2 from the germline V gene are SGHNT and YENEEA. The CDR3 is made up of 15 amino acids. The CDR3: CASSAPGQGTGELFF. The CDR3 nucleotides read TGTGCCAGCAGCGCGCCGGGACAGGGCACCGGGGAGCTGTTTTTT.

This chain links TRBV12-3 or TRBV12-4 with TRBJ1-5; no clear D gene. This CDR3 spans 12 amino acids. Trimming removed 2 bases at V and 5 bases at J, with 4 bases between. The CDR3 sequence: CASSLRDQPQHF. The CDR3, as DNA: TGTGCCAGCAGTTTACGAGATCAGCCCCAGCATTTT.

This chain joins TRBV18 and TRBJ1-5, with D maybe TRBD1 (6 bases). V gave up 4 bases and J gave up 5 bases, with 15 bases separating them. The CDR3 consists of 15 residues. Germline V gene data show CDR1 as KGHSH and CDR2 as LQKENI. Written as DNA, the CDR3 is TGTGCCAGCTCACAGACCCGGGGGGCGGATCAGCCCCAGCATTTT. It translates to CASSQTRGADQPQHF. Full variable domain (outside the CDR3, taken from reference TRBV18 and TRBJ1-5): NAGVMQNPRHLVRRRGQEARLRCSPMKGHSHVYWYRQLPEEGLKFMVYLQKENIIDESGMPKERFSAEFPKEGPSILRIQQVVRGDSAAYFCASSQTRGADQPQHFGDGTRLSIL.

The rearrangement uses TRBV29-1 and TRBJ2-1; D is unclear. Between the trimmed V and J ends, which lost 4 bases and 6 bases, there was a span of 13 bases. The CDR3 is 13 amino acids. The germline V gene encodes CDR1 SQVTM and CDR2 ANQGSEA. In DNA form, the CDR3 reads TGCAGCGTTGGGGGATCTATCTCCAATGAGCAGTTCTTC. It translates to CSVGGSISNEQFF.

This clone was seen a handful of times. J is TRBJ1-1 and V is TRBV6-4, with D possibly TRBD1 on 5 matching bases. Between the trimmed V and J ends, which lost 3 bases and 11 bases, there was a span of 16 bases. From germline, CDR1 is MRHNA and CDR2 SNTAGT. CDR3 length: 13 amino acids. As DNA, the CDR3 is TGTGCCAGCAGTGATTCCCACGGGGGATTGGCTTTCTTT. Protein product: CASSDSHGGLAFF.

The rearrangement uses TRBV18 and TRBJ2-5; D not certain. V was pared by 0 bases and J by 5 bases, with 10 bases between. Germline V gene data show CDR1 as KGHSH and CDR2 as LQKENI. The CDR3 has 14 residues. The CDR3 DNA reads TGTGCCAGCTCACCACCTTTGCCGATCGAGACCCAGTACTTC. This gives the protein CASSPPLPIETQYF.

This chain links TRBV6-5 with TRBJ2-1; 8 positions match TRBD2. Germline V gene lookup returns CDR1 MNHEY and CDR2 SVGAGI. V lost 11 bases and J lost 9; bases outside the gene matches: 9. There are 12 residues in the CDR3. Here the CDR3 DNA reads TGTGCCCCGGGGGGGGGCTCGGGTGAGCAGTTCTTC. Translated: CAPGGGSGEQFF.

CDR3 sequence reads: CASSFLPGQGIYGYTF. In nucleotides, the CDR3 is TGTGCCAGCAGTTTCCTTCCGGGACAGGGAATCTATGGCTACACCTTC. This chain connects TRBV28 to TRBJ1-2; TRBD1 matches at 9 bases. V lost 3 bases to trimming and J lost 4 bases; unmatched junction nucleotides: 9. The V gene's germline CDR1 is MDHEN and CDR2 SYDVKM. CDR3 length: 16 residues.

V and J are TRBV5-1 and TRBJ2-7; the match to TRBD1 covers 7 bases. The CDR3 totals 14 residues. The germline CDR1 and CDR2 sequences are SGHRS and YFSETQ. The V and J ends lost 4 bases and 7 bases, in that order; junction bases with no gene match: 11. This chain's CDR3 is CASSPGQILREQYF. The CDR3 nucleotides are TGCGCCAGCAGCCCGGGACAGATACTACGGGAGCAGTACTTC.

The V gene is TRBV24-1, the J gene TRBJ2-1; D is uncertain. Looked up from germline, CDR1 is KGHDR and CDR2 is SFDVKD. The CDR3 is 13 residues long. Trimming removed 6 bases at V and 5 bases at J, with 10 bases between. The CDR3 reads CATSLTLHNEQFF. The CDR3 DNA sequence: TGTGCCACCAGTTTGACCCTTCACAATGAGCAGTTCTTC.

As DNA, the CDR3 is TGTGCCGGCGCGGGGGAGGTCGACCCTGGAAACACCATATATTTT. Protein product: CAGAGEVDPGNTIYF. The chain is built from TRBV3-1 (or the pseudogene TRBV3-2) and TRBJ1-3, with D perhaps TRBD1 (5 bases). V was clipped by 11 bases and J by 2 bases, with 19 bases between them. Per the germline V gene, CDR1 is LGHDT and CDR2 is YNNKEL (reference sequence). The CDR3 is 15 amino acids.

The V and J genes are TRBV6-6 and TRBJ1-5; D uncertain. The CDR3 has 14 amino acids. Germline V lookup: CDR1 MNHNY, CDR2 SVGAGI (reference sequence). Trimming removed 6 bases at V and 5 bases at J, with 14 bases between. This chain's CDR3 is CASSRGEGDQPQHF. The CDR3 DNA reads as TGTGCCAGCAGCCGTGGGGAAGGCGATCAGCCCCAGCATTTT.

The chain combines TRBV11-2 with TRBJ1-4; D gene uncertain. This CDR3 spans 10 amino acids. In germline, CDR1 is SGHAT, CDR2 FQNNGV. V was trimmed by 7 bases and J by 8 bases, leaving 5 bases between them. The CDR3 is CASIDEKLFF. The CDR3, as DNA: TGTGCCAGCATCGACGAAAAACTGTTTTTT.

DNA for the CDR3: TGTGCCAGCAGTTTGCAGGGGAGGAGCTCCTATAATTCACCCCTCCACTTT. This sequence encodes CASSLQGRSSYNSPLHF. The rearrangement uses TRBV27 and TRBJ1-6; maybe TRBD1 (6 bases). From germline, CDR1 is MNHEY and CDR2 SMNVEV (reference sequence). This CDR3 spans 17 amino acids. Trimming left V 3 bases short and J 0 bases short, with 12 bases between.

This chain links TRBV7-2 with TRBJ1-5; 10 positions match TRBD1. In germline, CDR1 is SGHTA, CDR2 FQGNSA. The CDR3 runs 15 residues. The V gene end was trimmed by 1 base and the J gene end by 6 bases; junction bases not matched to a gene: 3. CDR3 bases: TGTGCCAGCAGCTTAGGGACAGGGGGAACTCAGCCCCAGCATTTT. As protein: CASSLGTGGTQPQHF.

The CDR3 loop is CASSLGTDEKLFF. The DNA for the CDR3 is TGTGCCAGCAGCTTGGGGACAGACGAAAAACTGTTTTTT. This sequence joins TRBV5-4 and TRBJ1-4, with D tentatively TRBD1 (6 bases). CDR3 length: 13 residues. The germline V gene has CDR1 SGHNT and CDR2 YYREEE (reference sequence). Trimming removed 0 bases from V and 8 bases from J, with 8 bases in between.

The rearrangement links TRBV7-9 to TRBJ2-1; TRBD2 aligns across 10 bases. Looked up from germline, CDR1 is SEHNR and CDR2 is FQNEAQ (reference sequence). The J segment lost 4 bases and the V segment lost 5 bases, leaving 8 bases of the junction unmatched. The CDR3 spans 16 residues. CDR3: CASSRIAGGPYNEQFF. The CDR3 DNA is TGTGCCAGCAGCAGGATAGCGGGAGGACCGTACAATGAGCAGTTCTTC.

The chain links TRBV13 to TRBJ2-7, with unresolved D. V lost 5 bases to trimming and J lost 5 bases, with 16 bases between them. The CDR3 runs 14 residues. The V gene's germline CDR1 is PRHDT and CDR2 FYEKMQ (reference sequence). The DNA of the CDR3 is TGTGCCAGCAGCCCTAGTAGCTCGCCCCACGAGCAGTACTTC. It translates to CASSPSSSPHEQYF. Combining the CDR3 with reference TRBV13 and TRBJ2-7 gives the whole variable domain AAGVIQSPRHLIKEKRETATLKCYPIPRHDTVYWYQQGPGQDPQFLISFYEKMQSDKGSIPDRFSAQQFSDYHSELNMSSLELGDSALYFCASSPSSSPHEQYFGPGTRLTVT.

This chain connects TRBV27 to TRBJ1-1; 9 bases line up with TRBD1. The CDR3 consists of 14 residues. V dropped 6 bases and J dropped 0; count of bases not matched to a gene: 2. Germline V gene lookup returns CDR1 MNHEY and CDR2 SMNVEV (reference sequence). CDR3 region: CASRGQGMNTEAFF. CDR3 in DNA: TGTGCCAGCAGAGGACAGGGGATGAACACTGAAGCTTTCTTT.

The V gene is TRBV27, the J gene TRBJ2-3, with a tentative D call TRBD1 (5 bases). Deletions cut 4 bases from V and 4 bases from J, with 18 bases between. This CDR3 comprises 16 residues. Germline V lookup: CDR1 MNHEY, CDR2 SMNVEV (reference sequence). The CDR3 region has the DNA TGTGCCAGCAGTTGGAACAGGAATTTGGTACCAGATACGCAGTATTTT. This translates into CASSWNRNLVPDTQYF.

This CDR3 is CASSPLPRGTGPGYEQYF. The CDR3 DNA reads TGTGCCAGCTCACCATTGCCCCGAGGCACAGGGCCTGGCTACGAGCAGTACTTC. The chain joins TRBV18 to TRBJ2-7, with D possibly matching TRBD1 (6 bases). Germline assignment: CDR1 KGHSH and CDR2 LQKENI. This CDR3 region has 18 residues. The V and J ends lost 2 bases and 3 bases respectively, with 23 bases between them.

The chain carries TRBV6-6 and TRBJ2-5; D is perhaps TRBD1 or TRBD2 (5 bases each). Per germline, CDR1 MNHNY and CDR2 SVGAGI (reference sequence). The CDR3 has 14 amino acids. V was trimmed by 6 bases and J by 6 bases, leaving 17 bases between them. This CDR3 reads CASRNEGMEKTQYF. CDR3 nucleotides: TGTGCCAGCAGAAATGAGGGGATGGAAAAGACCCAGTACTTC.

This clone appeared once. CDR3 sequence: CASSISSGSGGEQFF. The CDR3 DNA follows: TGTGCCAGTAGTATTTCTAGCGGGAGTGGGGGTGAGCAGTTCTTC. The genes are TRBV19 and TRBJ2-1, with 10 bases identical to TRBD2. Germline V gene lookup returns CDR1 LNHDA and CDR2 SQIVND (reference sequence). This CDR3 has 15 residues. J lost 9 bases, V lost 3 bases, and 8 bases had no gene match.

V and J are TRBV18 and TRBJ1-1, with 7 bases lining up with TRBD1. This CDR3 region has 13 residues. Per the germline V gene, CDR1 is KGHSH and CDR2 is LQKENI. V was pared by 5 bases and J by 2 bases, with 2 bases of the junction left unmatched. The CDR3 protein is CASSGTANTEAFF. In nucleotides, the CDR3 is TGTGCCAGCTCAGGGACAGCAAACACTGAAGCTTTCTTT.

The chain uses TRBV6-4 and TRBJ2-3; the match to TRBD1 covers 8 bases. There are 15 residues in the CDR3. V lost 8 bases to trimming and J lost 2 bases; unmatched junction nucleotides: 9. The germline V gene has CDR1 MRHNA and CDR2 SNTAGT. In nucleotides, the CDR3 is TGTGCCAGCGCCCCGGGACAGGCCCACACAGATACGCAGTATTTT. It encodes CASAPGQAHTDTQYF.

This sequence joins TRBV3-1 (or the pseudogene TRBV3-2) and TRBJ1-4; D is perhaps TRBD1 (5 bases). The germline V and J ends were trimmed by 4 bases and 6 bases, with 15 bases remaining between them. Germline V gene lookup returns CDR1 LGHDT and CDR2 YNNKEL (reference sequence). This CDR3 spans 15 amino acids. As DNA, the CDR3 is TGTGCCAGCAGCCGAGGAAGGTCGGGGGATGAAAAACTGTTTTTT. It yields the protein CASSRGRSGDEKLFF.

The chain links TRBV7-9 to TRBJ1-1; possibly TRBD1 for D (5 bases). V lost 5 bases, J lost 1 base, and 14 bases lay in between. The germline V gene has CDR1 SEHNR and CDR2 FQNEAQ (reference sequence). CDR3 size: 15 residues. The CDR3 loop reads CASSRGRTSNTEAFF. The CDR3 bases are TGTGCCAGCAGCCGGGGACGTACCTCGAACACTGAAGCTTTCTTT.

The chain links TRBV9 to TRBJ1-4; D not resolved. Germline V gives CDR1 SGDLS, CDR2 YYNGEE. The CDR3 sequence is 15 residues long. The V gene lost 2 bases and the J gene lost 8 bases, with 16 bases spanning the gap. CDR3 sequence: CASSVQSGNTEKLFF. Here the CDR3 DNA reads TGTGCCAGCAGCGTGCAGAGCGGCAACACCGAAAAACTGTTTTTT.